What follows are 22 T cell receptor beta chains derived from one specimen sequenced in a study of shared clonotypes between healthy human individuals. TCRdb's copy holds only in-frame clones and misses some; the assay was immunoSEQ multiplex PCR. In the table there are about 330,000 clones, around 86% of which are singletons. The sequencing sample was made of memory CD8+ T cells sorted from blood. Noted subset: CD45RO+ cells pooled with CCR7-negative TemRA cells. The receptor set was obtained from a man between 18 and 35 years old in good health.

This clone was counted a few times. The rearrangement uses TRBV6-6 and TRBJ1-2; a weak D match, TRBD1 (5 bases). The CDR3 length is 14 residues. The V gene lost 3 bases and the J gene lost 6 bases, with 14 bases spanning the gap. Germline-derived CDR1 and CDR2 are MNHNY and SVGAGI (reference sequence). This CDR3 reads CASSYGGSTDGYTF. The CDR3 bases are TGTGCCAGCAGTTATGGGGGTTCGACGGATGGCTACACCTTC.

The chain links TRBV6-5 to TRBJ1-1; D possibly corresponds to TRBD1 (5 bases). The CDR3 loop spans 16 amino acids. CDR1 is MNHEY and CDR2 is SVGAGI in the germline V gene. V lost 2 bases and J lost 1, with 14 bases in between. The CDR3 nucleotides read TGTGCCAGCAGTTACGTCCCCCGGGGGGGGAACACTGAAGCTTTCTTT. This gives the protein CASSYVPRGGNTEAFF.

The chain couples TRBV5-1 to TRBJ2-4, with 12 nucleotides matching TRBD1. With 1 base clipped from V and 8 bases from J, the junction kept 7 bases outside the gene matches. There are 16 residues in the CDR3. CDR1 and CDR2 from the germline V gene are SGHRS and YFSETQ. The CDR3 loop reads CASSLMGQGARDIQYF. CDR3 bases: TGCGCCAGCAGCTTGATGGGACAGGGGGCCCGGGACATTCAGTACTTC.

J is TRBJ2-7 and V is TRBV27; 7 bases are shared with TRBD2. CDR3 size: 16 residues. With V trimmed by 7 bases and J by 3 bases, 15 bases remained unmatched. Germline CDR1 and CDR2: MNHEY and SMNVEV (reference sequence). CDR3 in amino acids: CASTPLAGVGVYEQYF. CDR3 coding DNA: TGTGCCAGCACCCCTCTGGCGGGGGTAGGCGTCTACGAGCAGTACTTC.

The gene calls are TRBV7-9 and TRBJ1-1; D is ambiguous. The CDR3 is 14 residues long. V lost 1 base to trimming and J lost 4 bases, with 10 bases between them. Looked up from germline, CDR1 is SEHNR and CDR2 is FQNEAQ (reference sequence). The CDR3 coding sequence is TGTGCCAGCAGCTTAGGGGAGGTTGCCACTGAAGCTTTCTTT. Amino acids: CASSLGEVATEAFF.

The chain uses TRBV7-9 and TRBJ1-2, with TRBD1 as a possible D gene (5 bases). Trimming removed 3 bases at V and 3 bases at J, with 11 bases between. CDR3 length: 14 amino acids. Germline V gene sequence: CDR1 SEHNR, CDR2 FQNEAQ (reference sequence). The DNA of the CDR3 is TGTGCCAGCAGCTTCGAAGACAGTTACTATGGCTACACCTTC. Translated: CASSFEDSYYGYTF.

The V gene is TRBV4-2, the J gene TRBJ2-3; D is ambiguous. This CDR3 is 13 amino acids long. V was cut by 1 base and J by 4 bases, with 6 bases left in between. CDR1 and CDR2 (germline): LGHNA, YNFKEQ. The CDR3 is CASSQVSPDTQYF. The DNA of the CDR3 is TGTGCCAGCAGCCAAGTTAGCCCAGATACGCAGTATTTT.

This rearrangement joins TRBV10-1 to TRBJ2-1; 7 bases fit TRBD2. The CDR3 length is 17 residues. Germline assignment: CDR1 WNHNN and CDR2 SYGVQD (reference sequence). V gave up 3 bases and J gave up 2 bases; unmatched junction bases: 10. CDR3 residues: CASSEGGLAVTYNEQFF. The CDR3 coding sequence is TGCGCCAGCAGTGAAGGAGGGCTAGCGGTAACCTACAATGAGCAGTTCTTC.

The chain links TRBV4-1 to TRBJ2-1; D gene unclear. This CDR3 has 15 amino acids. Germline CDR1 is MGHRA and CDR2 is YSYEKL. V lost 5 bases, J lost 0 bases, and 11 bases lay in between. The chain's CDR3 is CASSARVSSYNEQFF. In DNA, the CDR3 is TGCGCCAGCAGCGCCCGCGTAAGCTCCTACAATGAGCAGTTCTTC.

At least ten counts were recorded for this clone. This chain joins TRBV4-1 and TRBJ2-7, with D perhaps given as TRBD1 or TRBD2 (5 bases each). The germline V and J ends were trimmed by 3 bases and 2 bases, with 14 bases remaining between them. The CDR3 consists of 15 residues. Looked up from germline, CDR1 is MGHRA and CDR2 is YSYEKL. Written as DNA, the CDR3 is TGCGCCAGCAGCCAGGGGAGAGGGGCAACCTACGAGCAGTACTTC. It translates to CASSQGRGATYEQYF.

The V and J genes are TRBV7-9 and TRBJ1-5; a possible D gene is TRBD1 (5 bases). The CDR3 runs 13 residues. Germline-derived CDR1 and CDR2 are SEHNR and FQNEAQ (reference sequence). Trimming cost V 1 base and J 6 bases, with 7 bases left between them. This chain's CDR3 is CASSLGGIQPQHF. CDR3 DNA: TGTGCCAGCAGCTTAGGGGGGATTCAGCCCCAGCATTTT. Full variable domain (outside the CDR3, taken from reference TRBV7-9 and TRBJ1-5): DTGVSQNPRHKITKRGQNVTFRCDPISEHNRLYWYRQTLGQGPEFLTYFQNEAQLEKSRLLSDRFSAERPKGSFSTLEIQRTEQGDSAMYLCASSLGGIQPQHFGDGTRLSIL.

The chain recombines TRBV30 with TRBJ2-6; 7 bases match TRBD2. Germline V gene lookup returns CDR1 GTSNPN and CDR2 SVGIG (reference sequence). After removal of 4 bases from V and 4 bases from J, the junction contained 16 bases not matched to a gene. The CDR3 loop spans 18 amino acids. CDR3 sequence: CAWTPRGVLSGGANVLTF. CDR3 sequence (DNA): TGTGCCTGGACCCCCCGGGGGGTATTGTCAGGGGGGGCCAACGTCCTGACTTTC.

The chain employs TRBV10-1 and TRBJ2-1; D unclear. From germline, CDR1 is WNHNN and CDR2 SYGVQD (reference sequence). The CDR3 is 13 residues long. Trimming removed 8 bases from V and 7 bases from J, with 15 bases in between. The CDR3 here is CASSTNSANEQFF. The CDR3 region has the DNA TGCGCCAGCTCTACAAACTCTGCAAATGAGCAGTTCTTC.

This clone was picked up a small number of times. The V and J genes are TRBV10-1 and TRBJ1-1; D is uncertain. This CDR3 has 15 residues. Trimming pared 5 bases from V and 0 bases from J, leaving 13 bases between. The germline gives CDR1 WNHNN, CDR2 SYGVQD (reference sequence). CDR3 sequence: CASSRSQILNTEAFF. CDR3 nucleotide sequence: TGCGCCAGCAGTCGTTCCCAAATTCTGAACACTGAAGCTTTCTTT.

Only a few counts were recorded for this clone. The DNA for the CDR3 is TGTGCCAGCAGCGTAGTTTCCAGATACAATGAGCAGTTCTTC. Amino acid sequence: CASSVVSRYNEQFF. V gene TRBV9 combines with J gene TRBJ2-1; D unclear. The CDR3 totals 14 residues. Germline assignment: CDR1 SGDLS and CDR2 YYNGEE. The V gene lost 0 bases and the J gene lost 4 bases, with 8 bases spanning the gap.

This clone was detected only once. The chain is built from TRBV7-2 and TRBJ1-6; D is undetermined. Trimming cost V 1 base and J 2 bases, with 9 bases left between them. Per the germline V gene, CDR1 is SGHTA and CDR2 is FQGNSA. The CDR3 is 16 amino acids. The CDR3 sequence is CASSLGPWTYNSPLHF. DNA for the CDR3: TGTGCCAGCAGCTTAGGTCCCTGGACCTATAATTCACCCCTCCACTTT. Full variable domain (missing parts from reference TRBV7-2 and TRBJ1-6): GAGVSQSPSNKVTEKGKDVELRCDPISGHTALYWYRQSLGQGLEFLIYFQGNSAPDKSGLPSDRFSAERTGGSVSTLTIQRTQQEDSAVYLCASSLGPWTYNSPLHFGNGTRLTVT.

This chain connects TRBV4-1 to TRBJ1-2; D is ambiguous. Germline V lookup: CDR1 MGHRA, CDR2 YSYEKL. V lost 4 bases, J lost 4 bases, and 13 bases lay in between. CDR3 length: 14 amino acids. CDR3 sequence (DNA): TGCGCCAGCAGCCCCGATTTGGGGTTCTATGGCTACACCTTC. This sequence encodes CASSPDLGFYGYTF.

The chain carries TRBV5-1 and TRBJ2-3; 7 nucleotides match TRBD1. Germline CDR1 reads SGHRS; CDR2 reads YFSETQ. The CDR3 loop spans 17 amino acids. Trimming cost V 4 bases and J 4 bases; bases outside gene matches: 15. The CDR3 protein is CASSPSPSRGFADTQYF. CDR3 nucleotide sequence: TGCGCCAGCAGCCCGTCCCCAAGCAGGGGGTTTGCAGATACGCAGTATTTT.

This clone was recorded only once. The chain employs TRBV27 and TRBJ2-7, with a weak D call TRBD2 (6 bases). Trimming cost V 5 bases and J 6 bases, with 17 bases left between them. The CDR3 sequence is 14 residues long. From germline, CDR1 is MNHEY and CDR2 SMNVEV (reference sequence). DNA of the CDR3: TGTGCCAGCAGTGGGACTCGAGGGAGTAGCGAGCAGTACTTC. It translates to CASSGTRGSSEQYF.

The rearrangement uses TRBV6-6 and TRBJ2-7, with a tentative D call TRBD2 (5 bases). V shed 8 bases and J shed 6 bases, with 11 bases lying between them. The germline V gene has CDR1 MNHNY and CDR2 SVGAGI (reference sequence). There are 11 residues in the CDR3. In nucleotides, the CDR3 is TGTGCCAGCCTCGCGGGTCGCGAGCAGTACTTC. Amino acids: CASLAGREQYF.

This sequence joins TRBV27 and TRBJ2-5; the D gene is possibly TRBD1 (5 bases). Per the germline V gene, CDR1 is MNHEY and CDR2 is SMNVEV (reference sequence). This CDR3 has 13 amino acids. V lost 10 bases and J 5 bases, leaving 17 bases between the germline ends. DNA of the CDR3: TGTGCCACCAGGGATTCATTTGGGGAGACCCAGTACTTC. Protein product: CATRDSFGETQYF.

V usage is TRBV2 and J usage is TRBJ2-7; no definite D call. The CDR3 loop spans 12 amino acids. Germline CDR1 SNHLY, CDR2 FYNNEI. The ends were cut back, 4 bases at V and 5 bases at J, with 9 bases in the middle. The CDR3 is CASSVTTDEQYF. The CDR3 region has the DNA TGTGCCAGCAGTGTGACGACCGACGAGCAGTACTTC. The entire variable domain, with the rest obtained from reference TRBV2 and TRBJ2-7, is as follows: EPEVTQTPSHQVTQMGQEVILRCVPISNHLYFYWYRQILGQKVEFLVSFYNNEISEKSEIFDDQFSVERPDGSNFTLKIRSTKLEDSAMYFCASSVTTDEQYFGPGTRLTVT.